These T cell receptor beta chains were read from a single sample in a study of cytomegalovirus exposure and HLA in healthy donors. Profiling relied on immunoSEQ multiplex PCR, and the TCRdb table lists in-frame clones only, not all of them. This sample carries 130,000 to 150,000 clones, less than 9.5% of them seen once, and the ten largest clones take 1.8%. The source material was PBMCs. The receptors derive from a male donor in good health and CMV-seronegative. CDR3s include the opening cysteine and the closing phenylalanine or tryptophan.

V: TRBV10-3; J: TRBJ1-1; CDR3: CAISLTENTEAFF
V: TRBV2; J: TRBJ2-3; CDR3: CASQGRVSSTDTQYF
V: TRBV10-3; J: TRBJ2-7; CDR3: CAIRGPSGGAYDEQYF
V: TRBV6-1; J: TRBJ1-1; CDR3: CASSFGGFSAAFF
V: TRBV7-3; J: TRBJ2-7; CDR3: CASSLTPGYEQYF
V: TRBV19; J: TRBJ1-1; CDR3: CASTSPRSTTVNTEAFF
V: TRBV28; J: TRBJ1-5; CDR3: CASSLKRQPQHF
V: TRBV7-2; J: TRBJ2-3; CDR3: CASSAGTSGGVTDTQYF
V: TRBV7-3; J: TRBJ2-1; CDR3: CASSSQGGASTYNEQFF
V: TRBV7-2; J: TRBJ1-5; CDR3: CASSRTGPSNQPQHF
V: TRBV27; J: TRBJ2-7; CDR3: CASNDLRRSSYEQYF
V: TRBV4-3; J: TRBJ1-1; CDR3: CASSQAPVGQGSTEAFF
V: TRBV21-1; J: TRBJ1-4; CDR3: CASSKEGTANEKLFF
V: TRBV6-1; J: TRBJ2-7; CDR3: CASSEASEQYF
V: TRBV5-6; J: TRBJ1-4; CDR3: CASSLPTGSELFF
V: TRBV6-6; J: TRBJ1-2; CDR3: CASSPGAAWYGYTF
V: TRBV7-6; J: TRBJ2-5; CDR3: CASSLGAGLQETQYF
V: TRBV28; J: TRBJ2-7; CDR3: CDSSHYEQYF
V: TRBV5-1; J: TRBJ2-2; CDR3: CASSLVSFETGELFF
V: TRBV7-2; J: TRBJ1-2; CDR3: CASSLKGAGQGSNYGYTF
V: TRBV4-2; J: TRBJ2-2; CDR3: CASSQEGGLPGELFF
V: TRBV10-3; J: TRBJ2-5; CDR3: CAISELATRGARYF
V: TRBV15; J: TRBJ1-2; CDR3: CATSRAGGGYTF
V: TRBV5-1; J: TRBJ1-6; CDR3: CASTPDPTSPLHF
V: TRBV28; J: TRBJ2-7; CDR3: CASISGVEQYF
V: TRBV6-1; J: TRBJ1-5; CDR3: CASSAYNQPQHF
V: TRBV25-1; J: TRBJ1-4; CDR3: CASTPGTGDHEKLFF
V: TRBV7-9; J: TRBJ1-2; CDR3: CASSLNTAGYTF
V: TRBV5-1; J: TRBJ1-2; CDR3: CASSSAGTSYGYTF
V: TRBV7-6; J: TRBJ1-5; CDR3: CASSYNPGFNQPQHF
V: TRBV11-2; J: TRBJ2-5; CDR3: CASSLGGQYQETQYF
V: TRBV5-6; J: TRBJ2-2; CDR3: CASSPTGVSLLTGELFF